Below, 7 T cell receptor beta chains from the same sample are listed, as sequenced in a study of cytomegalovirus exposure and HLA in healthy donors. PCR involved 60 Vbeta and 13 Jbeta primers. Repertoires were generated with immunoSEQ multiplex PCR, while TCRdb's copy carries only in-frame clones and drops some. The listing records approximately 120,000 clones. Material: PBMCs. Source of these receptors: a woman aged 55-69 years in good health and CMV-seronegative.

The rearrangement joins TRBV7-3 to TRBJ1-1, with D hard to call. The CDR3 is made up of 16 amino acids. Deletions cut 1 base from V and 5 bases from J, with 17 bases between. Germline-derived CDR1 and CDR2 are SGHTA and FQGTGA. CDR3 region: CASSLKGPRGVTEAFF. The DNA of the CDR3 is TGTGCCAGCAGCTTAAAAGGCCCCCGAGGAGTTACTGAAGCTTTCTTT. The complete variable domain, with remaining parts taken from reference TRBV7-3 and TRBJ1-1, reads GAGVSQTPSNKVTEKGKYVELRCDPISGHTALYWYRQSLGQGPEFLIYFQGTGAADDSGLPNDRFFAVRPEGSVSTLKIQRTERGDSAVYLCASSLKGPRGVTEAFFGQGTRLTVV.

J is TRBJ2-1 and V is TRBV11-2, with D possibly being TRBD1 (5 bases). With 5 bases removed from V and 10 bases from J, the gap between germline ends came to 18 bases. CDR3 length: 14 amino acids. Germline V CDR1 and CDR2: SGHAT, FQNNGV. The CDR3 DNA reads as TGTGCCAGCAGCCTGTTCTGGGGCCCCGGAGAGCAGTTCTTC. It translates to CASSLFWGPGEQFF. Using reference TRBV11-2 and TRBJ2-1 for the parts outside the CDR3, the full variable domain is EAGVAQSPRYKIIEKRQSVAFWCNPISGHATLYWYQQILGQGPKLLIQFQNNGVVDDSQLPKDRFSAERLKGVDSTLKIQPAKLEDSAVYLCASSLFWGPGEQFFGPGTRLTVL.

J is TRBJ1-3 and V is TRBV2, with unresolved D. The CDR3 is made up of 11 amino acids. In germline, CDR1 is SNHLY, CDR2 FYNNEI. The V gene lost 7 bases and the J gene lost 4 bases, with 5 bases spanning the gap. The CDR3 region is CASNSGNTIYF. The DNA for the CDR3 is TGTGCCAGCAATTCGGGAAACACCATATATTTT.

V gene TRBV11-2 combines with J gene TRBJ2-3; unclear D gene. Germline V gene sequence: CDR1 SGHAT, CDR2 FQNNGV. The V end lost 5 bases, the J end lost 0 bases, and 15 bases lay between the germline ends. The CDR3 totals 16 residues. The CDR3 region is CASSHVRLASTDTQYF. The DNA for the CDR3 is TGTGCCAGCAGCCACGTAAGACTCGCTAGCACAGATACGCAGTATTTT.

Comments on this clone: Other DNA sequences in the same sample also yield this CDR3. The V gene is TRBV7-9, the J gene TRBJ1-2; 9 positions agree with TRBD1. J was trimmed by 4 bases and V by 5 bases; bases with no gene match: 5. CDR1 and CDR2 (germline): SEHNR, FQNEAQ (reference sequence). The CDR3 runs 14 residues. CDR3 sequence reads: CASSLTGGGYGYTF. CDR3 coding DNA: TGTGCCAGCAGCCTCACAGGGGGCGGCTATGGCTACACCTTC.

CDR3 DNA: TGCGCCAGCAGTACCCGACAGGGCAATGAGCAGTTCTTC. Translated: CASSTRQGNEQFF. The chain employs TRBV5-1 and TRBJ2-1, with 7 bases lining up with TRBD1. CDR3 size: 13 residues. The trim removed 5 bases at V and 6 bases at J, leaving 5 bases unmatched. Germline CDR1 and CDR2: SGHRS and YFSETQ.

CDR3 in DNA: TGCGCCAGCTTGGGCAGGGTGAACACTGAAGCTTTCTTT. Residues: CASLGRVNTEAFF. This sequence joins TRBV5-1 and TRBJ1-1; the D gene is possibly TRBD1 (5 bases). This CDR3 spans 13 amino acids. The V and J ends lost 7 bases and 0 bases respectively, with 10 bases between them. Germline loops: CDR1 SGHRS, CDR2 YFSETQ.